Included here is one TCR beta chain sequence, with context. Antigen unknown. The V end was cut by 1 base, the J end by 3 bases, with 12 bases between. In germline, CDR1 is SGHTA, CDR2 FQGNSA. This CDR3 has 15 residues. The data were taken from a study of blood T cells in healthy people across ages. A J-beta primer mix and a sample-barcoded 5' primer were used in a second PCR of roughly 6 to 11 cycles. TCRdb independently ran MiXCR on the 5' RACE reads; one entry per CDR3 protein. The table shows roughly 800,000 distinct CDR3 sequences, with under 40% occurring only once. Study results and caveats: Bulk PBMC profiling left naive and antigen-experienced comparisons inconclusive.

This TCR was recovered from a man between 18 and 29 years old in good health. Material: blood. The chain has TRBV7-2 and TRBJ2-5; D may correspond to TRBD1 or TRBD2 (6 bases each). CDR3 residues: CASSLELGGKETQYF. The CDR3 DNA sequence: TGTGCCAGCAGCTTAGAACTAGGGGGGAAAGAGACCCAGTACTTC.